This passage covers 6 T cell receptor beta chains from one sample sequenced in a study of regulatory and conventional T cells in RAG deficiency. Profiling relied on immunoSEQ multiplex PCR, and the TCRdb table lists in-frame clones only, not all of them. The sample consists of roughly 45,000 clones, approximately 90% of them appearing once. Genomic DNA came from blood conventional CD4+ T cells gated CD25-low CD127-high. The same data also contributed to another study, on regulatory T cells. As that report states: The PCR used 52 TRBV and 13 TRBJ primers.

Sequencing was performed on CD4+ effector T cells sorted from blood. The receptors were sampled from a human donor in good health.

The chain combines TRBV10-2 with TRBJ2-7; 7 bases are shared with TRBD1. CDR1 and CDR2 from the germline V gene are WSHSY and SAAADI. V was pared by 4 bases and J by 3 bases, with 3 bases of the junction left unmatched. The CDR3 is 13 residues long. The CDR3: CASSVTGNYEQYF. CDR3 nucleotides: TGCGCCAGCAGTGTGACAGGGAACTACGAGCAGTACTTC.

This chain connects TRBV12-5 to TRBJ2-3; the D is unclear. Per germline, CDR1 LGHNT and CDR2 FRNRAP. V gave up 6 bases and J gave up 2 bases, with 12 bases separating them. This CDR3 has 14 residues. The CDR3 is CASGGGRPTDTQYF. The CDR3 DNA is TGTGCTAGTGGGGGCGGCAGGCCCACAGATACGCAGTATTTT.

This clone appeared a single time. The chain recombines TRBV2 with TRBJ2-5; D ambiguous. V gave up 1 base and J gave up 7 bases, with 4 bases separating them. CDR3 length: 11 amino acids. From germline, CDR1 is SNHLY and CDR2 FYNNEI. The CDR3 sequence: CASSEGSTQYF. The CDR3 nucleotides are TGTGCCAGCAGTGAAGGGTCGACCCAGTACTTC.

This clone was recorded once. The chain links TRBV6-1 to TRBJ1-5, with D perhaps matching TRBD1 (5 bases). CDR3 length: 15 residues. Deletions cut 2 bases from V and 3 bases from J, with 11 bases between. Germline loops: CDR1 MNHNS, CDR2 SASEGT. The CDR3 loop is CASSEIWGNNQPQHF. In DNA form, the CDR3 reads TGTGCCAGCAGTGAAATCTGGGGGAACAATCAGCCCCAGCATTTT.

The V and J genes are TRBV7-9 and TRBJ2-3, with a weak D call TRBD2 (5 bases). Germline CDR1 SEHNR, CDR2 FQNEAQ (reference sequence). V lost 8 bases and J 3 bases, leaving 12 bases between the germline ends. The CDR3 consists of 13 residues. Written as DNA, the CDR3 is TGTGCCAGCGAGGCGGGTGGGACAGATACGCAGTATTTT. Translated: CASEAGGTDTQYF.

The CDR3 DNA follows: TGTGCCAGCAGCTTCCAGGGGGGCACTGAAGCTTTCTTT. Translation: CASSFQGGTEAFF. The chain uses TRBV11-1 and TRBJ1-1, with 7 positions matching TRBD1. Germline V gene sequence: CDR1 SGHAT, CDR2 FQDESV (reference sequence). V lost 3 bases and J lost 4; bases outside the gene matches: 2. The CDR3 is 13 amino acids.